The rows below give T cell receptor beta chains drawn from one sample of a study of Ad26.COV2.S vaccination and SARS-CoV-2 variants. The repertoire was sequenced with immunoSEQ multiplex PCR; TCRdb's copy has only in-frame clones and lacks some. The sample has fewer than 400,000 clones; approximately 86% are singletons. The specimen comprised peripheral blood, sampled in a trial of Ad26.COV2.S vaccine versus placebo. These receptors were obtained from a person aged 18 to 65 who received the Ad26.COV2.S COVID-19 vaccine or a placebo. The CDR3 runs from the conserved cysteine through the conserved F or W. A D gene is named only where the DNA matches it firmly. Size is omitted from some rows. Given values are once, few, many or a class for expanded clones.

D	V	size	J	DNA	CDR3
TRBD1	TRBV6-6	few	TRBJ1-2	TGTGCCAGCAGACCCGCGGGACAGTACTATGGCTACACCTTC	CASRPAGQYYGYTF
.	TRBV5-6	.	TRBJ2-1	TGTGCCAGCAGCTCTTCCTTTGAGAGCTCCTACAATGAGCAGTTCTTC	CASSSSFESSYNEQFF
.	TRBV11-2	.	TRBJ1-4	TGTGCCAGCAGCTCGCACGGGCGGGCTAATGAAAAACTGTTTTTT	CASSSHGRANEKLFF
TRBD1	TRBV27	.	TRBJ2-7	TGTGCCAGCAGTCGGGACAGGGATTCCTTTCCCTACGAGCAGTACTTC	CASSRDRDSFPYEQYF
.	TRBV5-8	.	TRBJ1-1	TGTGCCAGCAGCTTGGTGCCAGGGATAAACACTGAAGCTTTCTTT	CASSLVPGINTEAFF
.	TRBV27	.	TRBJ1-3	TGTGCCAGCAGTTTATCCCCACAGAACACCATATATTTT	CASSLSPQNTIYF
TRBD1	TRBV12-5	.	TRBJ2-3	TGTGCTAGTGGTTTGACACCAAAGGACAGGGAAGTCACAGATACGCAGTATTTT	CASGLTPKDREVTDTQYF
TRBD2	TRBV10-3	.	TRBJ2-1	TGTGCAACCAATCCAGCGGGGGGGTTTGATGAGCAGTTCTTC	CATNPAGGFDEQFF
TRBD2	TRBV12-3/TRBV12-4	.	TRBJ2-3	TGTGCCAGCAGACTAGCGGGGGATACGCAGTATTTT	CASRLAGDTQYF
.	TRBV7-2	.	TRBJ1-1	TGTGCCAGCAGCCCCAGTGCGGGGGCGGTCACTGAAGCTTTCTTT	CASSPSAGAVTEAFF
TRBD2	TRBV5-1	.	TRBJ2-2	TGCGCCAGCAGCGTGGGACTAGCGGGGTCGAACACCGGGGAGCTGTTTTTT	CASSVGLAGSNTGELFF
TRBD2	TRBV29-1	.	TRBJ2-3	TGCAGCGGTGCCGGGACTAGCGTCACAGATACGCAGTATTTT	CSGAGTSVTDTQYF
.	TRBV6-6	.	TRBJ2-7	TGTGCCAGCAGTTACTCGCTGGGGCCTGGGGAGCAGTACTTC	CASSYSLGPGEQYF
TRBD2	TRBV6-5	.	TRBJ2-1	TGTGCCAGCAGCGGTAGCGGGGGGGCACACAATGAGCAGTTCTTC	CASSGSGGAHNEQFF
.	TRBV28	.	TRBJ1-4	TGTGCCAGCAGTTTATGGGGGAGTGTTTATAATGAAAAACTGTTTTTT	CASSLWGSVYNEKLFF
TRBD1	TRBV7-6	.	TRBJ1-1	TGTGCCAGCAGCTTACAGGGGGGCACTGAAGCTTTCTTT	CASSLQGGTEAFF
.	TRBV30	.	TRBJ1-1	TGTGCCTGGAGTGATGTGAGGAACACTGAAGCTTTCTTT	CAWSDVRNTEAFF
.	TRBV5-4	.	TRBJ2-3	TGTGCCAGCAGCCTCGGATTCGTAGATACGCAGTATTTT	CASSLGFVDTQYF
TRBD2	TRBV7-9	.	TRBJ2-7	TGTGCCAGCTCCTCGCGGGAGTCCTACGAGCAGTACTTC	CASSSRESYEQYF
.	TRBV5-1	.	TRBJ1-1	TGCGCCAGCAGCTACCGACAGGCGAACACTGAAGCTTTCTTT	CASSYRQANTEAFF
.	TRBV3-1/TRBV3-2	.	TRBJ1-4	TGTGCCAGCAGCTCCTACCGGGGTGAAAAACTGTTTTTT	CASSSYRGEKLFF
.	TRBV7-2	.	TRBJ2-7	TGTGCCAGCAGCAGCAGGGATTTCGCCACTATCGAGCAGTACTTC	CASSSRDFATIEQYF
.	TRBV3-1/TRBV3-2	.	TRBJ2-7	TGTGCCAGCAGCCGGTCGGGCTATACAGTCTACGAGCAGTACTTC	CASSRSGYTVYEQYF
TRBD2	TRBV5-1	.	TRBJ2-1	TGCGCCAGCAGCTTGTCCGCTAGCGGGGCGGGTGAGCAGTTCTTC	CASSLSASGAGEQFF
.	TRBV5-4	.	TRBJ1-1	TGTGCCAGCAGCCCCGGGGGCAAAAACACTGAAGCTTTCTTT	CASSPGGKNTEAFF
.	TRBV19	.	TRBJ1-2	TGTGCCAGTAGTAGCCTGAGAGGGCCCTATGGCTACACCTTC	CASSSLRGPYGYTF
.	TRBV7-9	few	TRBJ1-2	TGTGCCAGCAGCCAAGAGTTAAACTATGGCTACACCTTC	CASSQELNYGYTF
TRBD2	TRBV5-1	once	TRBJ2-3	TGCGCCAGCAGCTTGGAGCGGGGGGCGCCAGATACGCAGTATTTT	CASSLERGAPDTQYF
.	TRBV11-3	.	TRBJ2-3	TGTGCCAGCAGCTTTCACCGTCCCGGAGATACGCAGTATTTT	CASSFHRPGDTQYF
.	TRBV7-9	.	TRBJ1-4	TGTGCCAGCAGCGCCACGGGAACTAATGAAAAACTGTTTTTT	CASSATGTNEKLFF
TRBD1	TRBV6-4	.	TRBJ1-6	TGTGCCAGCAAGGGACAGGGGAATTCACCCCTCCACTTT	CASKGQGNSPLHF
.	TRBV3-1/TRBV3-2	.	TRBJ2-2	TGTGCCAGCAGCCGACGACTCACCGGGGAGCTGTTTTTT	CASSRRLTGELFF
.	TRBV19	.	TRBJ1-5	TGTGCCAGTAGTCACAGGGGCAATCAGCCCCAGCATTTT	CASSHRGNQPQHF
.	TRBV3-1/TRBV3-2	.	TRBJ1-5	TGTGCCAGCAGCGTACAGGGCAGCAATCAGCCCCAGCATTTT	CASSVQGSNQPQHF
.	TRBV6-1	.	TRBJ1-1	TGTGCCAGCAGCCCAAGCGGGAACACTGAAGCTTTCTTT	CASSPSGNTEAFF
.	TRBV19	.	TRBJ2-5	TGTGCCAGTAGTCCTAGCGATGTGGAGACCCAGTACTTC	CASSPSDVETQYF
TRBD1	TRBV5-8	.	TRBJ1-1	TGTGCCAGCAGCACGGGAATAGGGACAGGGGTTACTGAAGCTTTCTTT	CASSTGIGTGVTEAFF
.	TRBV6-1	few	TRBJ1-1	TGTGCCAGCAGTGAATATGCCGGGAACACTGAAGCTTTCTTT	CASSEYAGNTEAFF
.	TRBV10-3	few	TRBJ1-2	TGTGCCATCAGTGAGTCGGGGGGAAACTATGGCTACACCTTC	CAISESGGNYGYTF
TRBD1	TRBV4-1	.	TRBJ1-3	TGCGCCAGCAGCCCCCCGACAGGGGGGCTCGGAAACACCATATATTTT	CASSPPTGGLGNTIYF
.	TRBV7-9	.	TRBJ1-2	TGTGCCAGCAGCCCCTCGGGGAGCTATGGCTACACCTTC	CASSPSGSYGYTF
.	TRBV30	.	TRBJ1-5	TGTGCCTGGAGTCACGGGGGGGGACAGCCCCAGCATTTT	CAWSHGGGQPQHF
.	TRBV15	few	TRBJ1-2	TGTGCCACCACCTCATCGAATTACACCCGCTATGGCTACACCTTC	CATTSSNYTRYGYTF
.	TRBV19	.	TRBJ1-3	TGTGCCACCCACCAAGGGAGCGCTGGAAACACCATATATTTT	CATHQGSAGNTIYF
.	TRBV19	.	TRBJ2-1	TGTGCCAGTAGTATAGGCTCCAACAATGAGCAGTTCTTC	CASSIGSNNEQFF
.	TRBV28	.	TRBJ1-5	TGTGCCAGCAGTCAGGGAGGACAGCCCCAGCATTTT	CASSQGGQPQHF
TRBD2	TRBV19	.	TRBJ2-3	TGTGCCAGTAGTACGACCGGGACTAGCGGGGGTTTATATACGCAGTATTTT	CASSTTGTSGGLYTQYF
.	TRBV14	once	TRBJ1-2	TGTGCCAGCAGCCACTATTCCGGGAGGGACCGCTATGGCTACACCTTC	CASSHYSGRDRYGYTF